This T cell receptor beta chain comes out of a study of cytomegalovirus exposure and HLA in healthy donors. About this clone: Its target is unknown.

General study results and limits: The classifier reportedly diagnosed cytomegalovirus status with high sensitivity and specificity. Confirmation in vitro established that a few CMV-associated chains were specific for CMV antigens. Clusters of TCRs from the first cohort tended to co-occur in the 110 or so validation repertoires (as a later analysis found).

TCRdb's table, derived via immunoSEQ multiplex PCR, lists solely in-frame clones and lacks some. The table has roughly 190,000 clones, about 84% seen once; the top ten hold roughly 1.6%. Germline V gene lookup returns CDR1 GTSNPN and CDR2 SVGIG (reference sequence). The CDR3 consists of 14 residues. J was trimmed by 5 bases and V by 2 bases; bases with no gene match: 3. The source of this sequence is a woman between 18 and 29 years old in good health and CMV-seronegative. The sequenced sample consisted of PBMCs. The rearrangement links TRBV30 to TRBJ1-4; TRBD1 matches 9 bases. CDR3 bases: TGTGCCTGGAGTAAACAGGGGGCGAATGAAAAACTGTTTTTT. As protein: CAWSKQGANEKLFF.